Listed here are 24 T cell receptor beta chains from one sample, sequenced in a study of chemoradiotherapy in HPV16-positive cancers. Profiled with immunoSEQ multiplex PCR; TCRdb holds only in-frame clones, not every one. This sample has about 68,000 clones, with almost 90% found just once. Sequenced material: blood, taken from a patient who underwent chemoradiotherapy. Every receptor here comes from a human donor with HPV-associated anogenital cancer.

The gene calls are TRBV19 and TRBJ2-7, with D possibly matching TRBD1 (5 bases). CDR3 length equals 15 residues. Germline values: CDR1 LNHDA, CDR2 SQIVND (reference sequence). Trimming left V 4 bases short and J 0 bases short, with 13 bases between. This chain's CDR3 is CASSTQQGGSYEQYF. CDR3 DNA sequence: TGTGCCAGTAGTACCCAGCAGGGCGGCTCCTACGAGCAGTACTTC.

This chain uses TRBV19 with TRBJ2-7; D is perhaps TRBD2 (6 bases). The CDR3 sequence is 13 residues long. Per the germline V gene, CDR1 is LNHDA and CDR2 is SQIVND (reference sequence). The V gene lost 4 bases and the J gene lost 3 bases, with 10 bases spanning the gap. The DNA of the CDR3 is TGTGCCAGTAGTACGACCGGGAGCTACGAGCAGTACTTC. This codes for CASSTTGSYEQYF.

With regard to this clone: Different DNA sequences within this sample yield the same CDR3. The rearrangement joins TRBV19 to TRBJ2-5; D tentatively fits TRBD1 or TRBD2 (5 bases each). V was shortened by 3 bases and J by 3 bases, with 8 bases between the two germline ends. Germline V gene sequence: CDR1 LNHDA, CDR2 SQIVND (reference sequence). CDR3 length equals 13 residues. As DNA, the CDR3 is TGTGCCAGTAGTATTGGGGGAAAAGAGACCCAGTACTTC. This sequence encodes CASSIGGKETQYF.

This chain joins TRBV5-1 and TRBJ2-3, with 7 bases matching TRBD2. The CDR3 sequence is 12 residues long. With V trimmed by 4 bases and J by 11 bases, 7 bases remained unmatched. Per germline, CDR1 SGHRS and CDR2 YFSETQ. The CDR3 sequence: CASSHPTGGQYF. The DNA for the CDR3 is TGCGCCAGCAGCCATCCGACGGGAGGGCAGTATTTT.

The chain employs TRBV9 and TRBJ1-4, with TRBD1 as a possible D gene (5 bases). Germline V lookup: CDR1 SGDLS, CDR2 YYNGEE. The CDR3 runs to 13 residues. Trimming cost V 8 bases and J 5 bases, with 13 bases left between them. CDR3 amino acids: CASSRQPNEKLFF. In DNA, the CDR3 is TGTGCCAGTTCCAGACAGCCAAATGAAAAACTGTTTTTT.

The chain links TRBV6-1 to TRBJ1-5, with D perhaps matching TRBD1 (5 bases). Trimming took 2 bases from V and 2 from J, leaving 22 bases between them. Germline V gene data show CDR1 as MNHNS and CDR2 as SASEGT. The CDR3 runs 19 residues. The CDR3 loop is CASSEPNKAGTRGNQPQHF. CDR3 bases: TGTGCCAGCAGTGAACCCAATAAAGCAGGGACCAGGGGCAATCAGCCCCAGCATTTT.

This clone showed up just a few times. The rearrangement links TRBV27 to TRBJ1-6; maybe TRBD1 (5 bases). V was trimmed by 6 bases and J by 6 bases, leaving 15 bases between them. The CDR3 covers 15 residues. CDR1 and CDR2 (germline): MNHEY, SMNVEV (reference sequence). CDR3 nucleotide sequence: TGTGCCAGCAGACTTAGGGCAGGGCCTAATTCACCCCTCCACTTT. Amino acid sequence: CASRLRAGPNSPLHF.

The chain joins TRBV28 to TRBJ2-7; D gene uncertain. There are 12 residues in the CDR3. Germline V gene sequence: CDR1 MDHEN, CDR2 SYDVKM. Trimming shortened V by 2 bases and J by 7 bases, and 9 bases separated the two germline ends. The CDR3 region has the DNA TGTGCCAGCAGTTTAATACGGCGGGAGCAGTACTTC. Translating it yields CASSLIRREQYF.

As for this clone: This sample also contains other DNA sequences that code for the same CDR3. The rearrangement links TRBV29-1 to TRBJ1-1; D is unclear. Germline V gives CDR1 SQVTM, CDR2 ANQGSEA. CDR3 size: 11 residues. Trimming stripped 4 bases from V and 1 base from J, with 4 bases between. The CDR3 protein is CSVARNTEAFF. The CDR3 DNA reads TGCAGCGTTGCCAGGAACACTGAAGCTTTCTTT.

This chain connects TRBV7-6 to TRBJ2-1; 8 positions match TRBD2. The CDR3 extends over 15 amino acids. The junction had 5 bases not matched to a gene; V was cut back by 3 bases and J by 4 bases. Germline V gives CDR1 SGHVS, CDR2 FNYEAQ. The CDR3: CASSFTSGLYNEQFF. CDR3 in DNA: TGTGCCAGCAGCTTTACTAGCGGCTTATACAATGAGCAGTTCTTC. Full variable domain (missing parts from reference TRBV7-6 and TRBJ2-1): GAGVSQSPRYKVTKRGQDVALRCDPISGHVSLYWYRQALGQGPEFLTYFNYEAQQDKSGLPNDRFSAERPEGSISTLTIQRTEQRDSAMYRCASSFTSGLYNEQFFGPGTRLTVL.

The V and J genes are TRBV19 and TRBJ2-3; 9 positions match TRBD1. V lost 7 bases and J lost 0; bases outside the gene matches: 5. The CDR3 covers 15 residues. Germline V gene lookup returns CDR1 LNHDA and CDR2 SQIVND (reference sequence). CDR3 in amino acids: CASTLDRGSTDTQYF. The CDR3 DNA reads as TGTGCCAGTACCTTGGACAGGGGAAGCACAGATACGCAGTATTTT.

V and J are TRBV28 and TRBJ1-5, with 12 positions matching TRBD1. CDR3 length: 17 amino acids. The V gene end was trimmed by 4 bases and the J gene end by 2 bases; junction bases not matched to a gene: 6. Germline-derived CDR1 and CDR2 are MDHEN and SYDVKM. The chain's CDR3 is CASSSGTGGKGNQPQHF. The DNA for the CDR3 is TGTGCCAGCAGTTCTGGGACAGGGGGCAAGGGCAATCAGCCCCAGCATTTT.

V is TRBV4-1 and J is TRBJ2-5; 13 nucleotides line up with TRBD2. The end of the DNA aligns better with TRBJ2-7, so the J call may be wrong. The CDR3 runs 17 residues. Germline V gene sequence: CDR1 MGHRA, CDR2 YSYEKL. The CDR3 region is CASSHGLAGALSYEQYF. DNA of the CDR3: TGCGCCAGCAGCCATGGACTAGCGGGAGCCCTCTCCTACGAGCAGTACTTC.

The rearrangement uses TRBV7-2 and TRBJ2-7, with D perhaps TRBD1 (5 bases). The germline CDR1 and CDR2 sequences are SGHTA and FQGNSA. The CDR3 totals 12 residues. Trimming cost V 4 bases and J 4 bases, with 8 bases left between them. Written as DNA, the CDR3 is TGTGCCAGCAGCTCCCGGACATACGAGCAGTACTTC. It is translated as CASSSRTYEQYF. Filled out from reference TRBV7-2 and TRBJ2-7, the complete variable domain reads GAGVSQSPSNKVTEKGKDVELRCDPISGHTALYWYRQSLGQGLEFLIYFQGNSAPDKSGLPSDRFSAERTGGSVSTLTIQRTQQEDSAVYLCASSSRTYEQYFGPGTRLTVT.

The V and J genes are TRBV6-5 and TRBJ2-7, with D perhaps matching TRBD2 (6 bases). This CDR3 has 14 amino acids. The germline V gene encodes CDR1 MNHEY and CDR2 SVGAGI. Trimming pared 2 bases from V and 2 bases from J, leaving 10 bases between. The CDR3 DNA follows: TGTGCCAGCAGTTACGGCGGGACCGCCTACGAGCAGTACTTC. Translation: CASSYGGTAYEQYF.

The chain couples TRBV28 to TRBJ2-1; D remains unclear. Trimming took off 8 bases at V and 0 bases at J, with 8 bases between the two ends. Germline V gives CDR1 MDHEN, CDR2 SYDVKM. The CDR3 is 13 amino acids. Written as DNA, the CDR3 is TGTGCCAGCGGGCCTTCCTCCTACAATGAGCAGTTCTTC. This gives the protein CASGPSSYNEQFF.

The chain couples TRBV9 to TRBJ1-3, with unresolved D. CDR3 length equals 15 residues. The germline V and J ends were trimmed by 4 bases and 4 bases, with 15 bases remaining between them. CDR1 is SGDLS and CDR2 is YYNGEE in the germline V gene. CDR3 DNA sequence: TGTGCCAGCAGCTCCGGACCCAACCCAGGAAACACCATATATTTT. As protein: CASSSGPNPGNTIYF.

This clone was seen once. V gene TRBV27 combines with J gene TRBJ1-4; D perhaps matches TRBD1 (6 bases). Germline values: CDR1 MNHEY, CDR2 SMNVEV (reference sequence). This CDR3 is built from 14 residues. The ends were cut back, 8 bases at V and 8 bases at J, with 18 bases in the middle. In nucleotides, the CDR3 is TGTGCCAGCGGCACTACACAGGGAAGGGAAAAACTGTTTTTT. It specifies CASGTTQGREKLFF.

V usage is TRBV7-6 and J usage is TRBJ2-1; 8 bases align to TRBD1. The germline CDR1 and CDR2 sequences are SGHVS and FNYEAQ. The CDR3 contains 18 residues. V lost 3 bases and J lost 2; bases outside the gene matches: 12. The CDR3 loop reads CASSFVIPTGGTYNEQFF. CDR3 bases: TGTGCCAGCAGCTTCGTGATACCTACAGGGGGGACCTACAATGAGCAGTTCTTC.

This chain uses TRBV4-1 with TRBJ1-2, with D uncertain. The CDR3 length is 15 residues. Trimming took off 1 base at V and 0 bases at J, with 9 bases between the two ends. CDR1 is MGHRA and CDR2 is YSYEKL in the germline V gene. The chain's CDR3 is CASSQVIRANYGYTF. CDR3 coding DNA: TGCGCCAGCAGCCAAGTAATAAGAGCTAACTATGGCTACACCTTC.

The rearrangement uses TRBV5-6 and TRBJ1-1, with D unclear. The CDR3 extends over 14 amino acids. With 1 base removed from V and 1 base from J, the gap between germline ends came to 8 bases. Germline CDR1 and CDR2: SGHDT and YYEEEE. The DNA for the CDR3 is TGTGCCAGCAGCTTGTTCCTGGGGAACACTGAAGCTTTCTTT. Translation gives CASSLFLGNTEAFF.

Written as DNA, the CDR3 is TGCGCCAGCAGCTTGGCCTCGACAGGGAATCGGGGCTACACCTTC. This encodes CASSLASTGNRGYTF. The chain combines TRBV5-1 with TRBJ1-2, with TRBD1 matching 7 bases. The length of the CDR3 is 15 residues. V trimming: 0 bases; J trimming: 8 bases; junction bases outside the gene matches: 10. Per the germline V gene, CDR1 is SGHRS and CDR2 is YFSETQ.

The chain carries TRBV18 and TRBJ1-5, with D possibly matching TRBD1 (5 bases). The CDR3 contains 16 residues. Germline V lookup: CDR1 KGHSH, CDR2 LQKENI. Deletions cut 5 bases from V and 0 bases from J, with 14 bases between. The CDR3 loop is CASSANQGSSNQPQHF. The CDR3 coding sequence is TGTGCCAGCTCAGCAAATCAGGGATCTAGCAATCAGCCCCAGCATTTT.

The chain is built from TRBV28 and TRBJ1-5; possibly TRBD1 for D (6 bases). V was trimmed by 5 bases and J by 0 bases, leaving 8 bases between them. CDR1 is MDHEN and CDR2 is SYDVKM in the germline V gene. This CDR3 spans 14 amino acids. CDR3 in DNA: TGTGCCAGCAGTCCAGGGGTTAGCAATCAGCCCCAGCATTTT. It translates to CASSPGVSNQPQHF.